This entry lists 15 T cell receptor beta chains sequenced from one sample in a study of PD-L1 blockade in urothelial cancer. Profiling relied on immunoSEQ multiplex PCR, and the TCRdb table lists in-frame clones only, not all of them. This sample carries about 39,000 clones, more than 85% of them seen once, and the ten largest clones take around 2%. The sample was PBMCs, taken around atezolizumab (anti-PD-L1) treatment. The receptors originated from a man in his sixties with urothelial cancer.

The rearrangement joins TRBV15 to TRBJ1-2; a possible D gene is TRBD1 (5 bases). CDR1 and CDR2 from the germline V gene are LNHNV and YYDKDF (reference sequence). The germline V and J ends were trimmed by 3 bases and 4 bases, with 9 bases remaining between them. The CDR3 loop spans 13 amino acids. The CDR3 protein is CATSRADSYGYTF. The DNA for the CDR3 is TGTGCCACCAGCAGGGCCGACAGCTATGGCTACACCTTC.

The gene calls are TRBV19 and TRBJ2-7; tentative D call: TRBD2 (6 bases). Germline V gene sequence: CDR1 LNHDA, CDR2 SQIVND (reference sequence). The CDR3 sequence is 13 residues long. Trimming pared 8 bases from V and 1 base from J, leaving 12 bases between. The CDR3 DNA is TGTGCCAGTTCACTAGCCCCTTCCTACGAGCAGTACTTC. This gives the protein CASSLAPSYEQYF. The variable domain in full, completed from reference TRBV19 and TRBJ2-7, reads DGGITQSPKYLFRKEGQNVTLSCEQNLNHDAMYWYRQDPGQGLRLIYYSQIVNDFQKGDIAEGYSVSREKKESFPLTVTSAQKNPTAFYLCASSLAPSYEQYFGPGTRLTVT.

J is TRBJ1-4 and V is TRBV4-2; the D is unclear. Trimming pared 4 bases from V and 8 bases from J, leaving 14 bases between. CDR3 length equals 14 residues. Looked up from germline, CDR1 is LGHNA and CDR2 is YNFKEQ. CDR3 DNA: TGTGCCAGCAGCCGCGTCGACGGGGAAGAAAAACTGTTTTTT. Amino acids: CASSRVDGEEKLFF.

Only a few counts were recorded for this clone. The chain couples TRBV5-1 to TRBJ2-7, with 9 bases lining up with TRBD1. The germline V gene has CDR1 SGHRS and CDR2 YFSETQ. V dropped 4 bases and J dropped 2; count of bases not matched to a gene: 4. The CDR3 totals 14 residues. The CDR3 DNA reads as TGCGCCAGCAGCCCCGGGACAGGGCCCTACGAGCAGTACTTC. Protein sequence: CASSPGTGPYEQYF.

The J gene is TRBJ1-2, the V gene TRBV6-5; 7 nucleotides align to TRBD1. V was clipped by 5 bases and J by 7 bases; unmatched bases: 7. This CDR3 is built from 13 residues. Germline CDR1 is MNHEY and CDR2 is SVGAGI. The CDR3 DNA reads TGTGCCAGCAGTATTCAGGGGGTAGCTGGCTACACCTTC. This codes for CASSIQGVAGYTF.

The genes are TRBV7-8 and TRBJ1-4, with 7 bases lining up with TRBD1. CDR3 length: 17 amino acids. The germline V gene encodes CDR1 SGHVS and CDR2 FQNEAQ. With V trimmed by 5 bases and J by 0 bases, 9 bases remained unmatched. The CDR3 region has the DNA TGTGCCAGCAGCGGGCGACAGGGAGTGGCAACTAATGAAAAACTGTTTTTT. Protein sequence: CASSGRQGVATNEKLFF.

CDR3 region: CASSPLAGLYTDTQYF. For the CDR3, the DNA is TGTGCCAGCAGTCCCTTAGCGGGCCTCTACACAGATACGCAGTATTTT. The V gene is TRBV27, the J gene TRBJ2-3; 7 bases agree with TRBD2. This CDR3 has 16 residues. Trimming took 5 bases from V and 2 from J; bases not matched to a gene: 10. Germline V CDR1 and CDR2: MNHEY, SMNVEV (reference sequence).

The chain links TRBV10-3 to TRBJ1-5; a weak D match, TRBD1 (5 bases). The CDR3 loop spans 15 amino acids. CDR1 is ENHRY and CDR2 is SYGVKD in the germline V gene. Trimming took off 0 bases at V and 5 bases at J, with 11 bases between the two ends. The CDR3 DNA reads as TGTGCCATCAGTGAGTCGGGGGGTTTGGATCAGCCCCAGCATTTT. Its protein is CAISESGGLDQPQHF.

V gene TRBV5-1 combines with J gene TRBJ2-7, with 11 positions matching TRBD2. The CDR3 sequence is 14 residues long. Germline CDR1 reads SGHRS; CDR2 reads YFSETQ. The J segment lost 4 bases and the V segment lost 2 bases, leaving 2 bases of the junction unmatched. CDR3 DNA sequence: TGCGCCAGCAGCTTTACTAGCGGGAGTTACGAGCAGTACTTC. It translates to CASSFTSGSYEQYF.

The chain is built from TRBV6-5 and TRBJ2-2; TRBD2 is a possible D gene (5 bases). Between the trimmed V and J ends, which lost 6 bases and 0 bases, there was a span of 8 bases. Germline values: CDR1 MNHEY, CDR2 SVGAGI. The CDR3 runs to 14 residues. The CDR3: CASRSGANTGELFF. DNA of the CDR3: TGTGCCAGCAGAAGCGGCGCGAACACCGGGGAGCTGTTTTTT.

This clone was seen a few times. CDR3 region: CASSQDPTLNTEAFF. In DNA, the CDR3 is TGTGCCAGCAGCCAAGATCCTACGTTGAACACTGAAGCTTTCTTT. The chain links TRBV4-2 to TRBJ1-1; D is unresolved. CDR1 and CDR2 from the germline V gene are LGHNA and YNFKEQ. The V end was cut by 0 bases, the J end by 0 bases, with 8 bases between. The CDR3 totals 15 residues.

This chain links TRBV2 with TRBJ2-7; TRBD2 matches 8 bases. The V segment lost 8 bases and the J segment 7 bases; nucleotides outside the gene matches: 7. The CDR3 length is 12 residues. Per the germline V gene, CDR1 is SNHLY and CDR2 is FYNNEI. In nucleotides, the CDR3 is TGTGCCAGCGAAGAGCGGGAGTGGGAGCAGTACTTC. As protein: CASEEREWEQYF.

The V call is TRBV5-8, the J call TRBJ2-5; 7 bases agree with TRBD2. The CDR3 spans 13 residues. The junction had 7 bases not matched to a gene; V was cut back by 6 bases and J by 5 bases. Germline V gene lookup returns CDR1 SGHTS and CDR2 YDEGEE. For the CDR3, the DNA is TGTGCCAGCAACCTGGGAGGGTACGAGACCCAGTACTTC. It translates to CASNLGGYETQYF.

This chain connects TRBV19 to TRBJ1-1; the D is unclear. V lost 3 bases, J lost 9 bases, and 14 bases lay in between. In germline, CDR1 is LNHDA, CDR2 SQIVND (reference sequence). CDR3 size: 13 residues. CDR3 sequence: CASSMDSTGKAFF. CDR3 sequence (DNA): TGTGCCAGTAGTATGGACTCCACGGGAAAAGCTTTCTTT.

The chain is built from TRBV7-3 and TRBJ2-3; 9 positions agree with TRBD2. Germline V CDR1 and CDR2: SGHTA, FQGTGA. The CDR3 runs to 14 residues. The junction had 3 bases not matched to a gene; V was cut back by 8 bases and J by 0 bases. For the CDR3, the DNA is TGTGCCAGCGCGGGGGGGAGAAGCACAGATACGCAGTATTTT. Translation: CASAGGRSTDTQYF.